This T cell receptor beta chain was found in a study of T cells after yellow fever vaccination. Study at large: The authors prepared low-cell-number fractions using SMART-Seq v4 Ultra Low Input.

Study-level findings and limits: The appearance of a small share of clonotypes in both CD4 and CD8 compartments was observed. After the booster, about 95% of CD4 and roughly nine tenths of CD8 primary-response clones were re-detected.

This clonotype has a count of ten or more. Its antigen is not known. Production of TCR cDNA was by 5'RACE template switching, which also added a universal primer site and UMIs. Via MiXCR, TCRdb re-called the 5' RACE reads, giving one row per CDR3 protein. The data show 150,000 to 200,000 distinct CDR3 sequences, roughly 6.2% seen once. The CDR3 sequence is 13 residues long. Germline V CDR1 and CDR2: SGHRS, YFSETQ. J was trimmed by 6 bases and V by 2 bases; bases with no gene match: 1. The sequenced sample was CD4+ T cells sorted from PBMCs, obtained on the day of the first yellow fever vaccination. The receptor was derived from a man between 18 and 29 years old who received the YFV17D yellow fever vaccine. The chain combines TRBV5-1 with TRBJ2-2; 7 nucleotides line up with TRBD2. CDR3 protein: CASSFAGAGELFF. CDR3 DNA: TGCGCCAGCAGCTTCGCGGGGGCCGGGGAGCTGTTTTTT.